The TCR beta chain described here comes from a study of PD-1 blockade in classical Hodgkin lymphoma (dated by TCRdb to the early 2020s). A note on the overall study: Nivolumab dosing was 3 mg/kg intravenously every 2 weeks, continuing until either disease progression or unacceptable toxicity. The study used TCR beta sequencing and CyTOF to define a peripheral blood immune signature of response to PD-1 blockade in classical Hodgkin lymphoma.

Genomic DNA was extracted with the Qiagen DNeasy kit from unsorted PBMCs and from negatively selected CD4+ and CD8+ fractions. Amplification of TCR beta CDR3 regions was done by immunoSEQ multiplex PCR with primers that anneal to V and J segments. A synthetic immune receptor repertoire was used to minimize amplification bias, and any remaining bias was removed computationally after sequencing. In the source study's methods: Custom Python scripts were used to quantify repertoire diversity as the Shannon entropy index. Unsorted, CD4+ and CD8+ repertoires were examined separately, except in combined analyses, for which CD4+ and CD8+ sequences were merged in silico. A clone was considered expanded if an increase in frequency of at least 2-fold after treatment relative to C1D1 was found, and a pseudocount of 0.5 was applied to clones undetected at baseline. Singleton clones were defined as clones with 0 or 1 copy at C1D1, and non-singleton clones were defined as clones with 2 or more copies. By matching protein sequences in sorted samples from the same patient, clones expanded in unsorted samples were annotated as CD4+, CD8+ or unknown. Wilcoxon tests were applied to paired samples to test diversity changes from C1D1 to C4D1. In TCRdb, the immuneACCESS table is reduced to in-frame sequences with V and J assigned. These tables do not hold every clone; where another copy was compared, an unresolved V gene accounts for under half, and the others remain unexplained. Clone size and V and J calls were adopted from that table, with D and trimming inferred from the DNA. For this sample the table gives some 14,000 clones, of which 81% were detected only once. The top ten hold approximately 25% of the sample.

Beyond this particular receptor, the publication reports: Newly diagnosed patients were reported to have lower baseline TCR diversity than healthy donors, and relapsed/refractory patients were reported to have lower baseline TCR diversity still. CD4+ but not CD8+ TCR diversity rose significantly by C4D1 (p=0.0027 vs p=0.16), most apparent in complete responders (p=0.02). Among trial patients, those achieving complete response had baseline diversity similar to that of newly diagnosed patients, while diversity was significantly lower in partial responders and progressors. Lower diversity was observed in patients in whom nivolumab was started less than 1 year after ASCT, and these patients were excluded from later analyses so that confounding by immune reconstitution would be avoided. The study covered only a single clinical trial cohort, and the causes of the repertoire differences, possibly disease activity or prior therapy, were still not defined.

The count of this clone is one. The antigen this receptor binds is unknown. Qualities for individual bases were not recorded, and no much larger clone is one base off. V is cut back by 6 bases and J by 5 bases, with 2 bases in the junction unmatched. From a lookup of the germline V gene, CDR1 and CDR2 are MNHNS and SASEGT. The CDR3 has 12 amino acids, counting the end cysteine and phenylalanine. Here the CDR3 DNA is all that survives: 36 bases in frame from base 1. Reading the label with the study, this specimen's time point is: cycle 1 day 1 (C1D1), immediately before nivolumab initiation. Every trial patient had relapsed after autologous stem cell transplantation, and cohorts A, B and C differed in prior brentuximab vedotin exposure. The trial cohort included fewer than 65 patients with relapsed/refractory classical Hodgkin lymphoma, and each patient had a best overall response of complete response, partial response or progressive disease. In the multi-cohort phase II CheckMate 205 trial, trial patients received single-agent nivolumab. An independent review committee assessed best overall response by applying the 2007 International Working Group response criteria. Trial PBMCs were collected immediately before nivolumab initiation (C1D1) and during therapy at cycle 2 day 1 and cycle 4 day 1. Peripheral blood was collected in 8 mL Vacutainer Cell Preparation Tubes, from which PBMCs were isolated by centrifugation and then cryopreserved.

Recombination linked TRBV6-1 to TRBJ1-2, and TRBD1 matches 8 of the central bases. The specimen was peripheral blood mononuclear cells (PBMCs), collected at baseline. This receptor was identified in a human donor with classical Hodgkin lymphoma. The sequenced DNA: TGTGCCAGCAGGCGACAGGGGTATGGCTACACCTTC. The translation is CASRRQGYGYTF.